The sequence of this T cell receptor beta chain was determined in a study of T cell changes during pregnancy in multiple sclerosis. Per germline, CDR1 MNHNY and CDR2 SVGAGI (reference sequence). The CDR3 consists of 15 residues. The V segment lost 8 bases and the J segment 7 bases; nucleotides outside the gene matches: 14. Repertoires were generated with immunoSEQ multiplex PCR, while TCRdb's copy carries only in-frame clones and drops some. The sample holds under 60,000 clones, approximately 92% seen once. This TCR was sampled from a female donor with multiple sclerosis, enrolled in a pregnancy study. The chain has TRBV6-6 and TRBJ2-3; 8 nucleotides align to TRBD2. This specimen was CD4+ T cells from peripheral blood mononuclear cells, taken after pregnancy. Here the CDR3 DNA reads TGTGCCAGCGGGGCAGATCGGGGGGGCAAAAATACGCAGTATTTT. Amino acid sequence: CASGADRGGKNTQYF.